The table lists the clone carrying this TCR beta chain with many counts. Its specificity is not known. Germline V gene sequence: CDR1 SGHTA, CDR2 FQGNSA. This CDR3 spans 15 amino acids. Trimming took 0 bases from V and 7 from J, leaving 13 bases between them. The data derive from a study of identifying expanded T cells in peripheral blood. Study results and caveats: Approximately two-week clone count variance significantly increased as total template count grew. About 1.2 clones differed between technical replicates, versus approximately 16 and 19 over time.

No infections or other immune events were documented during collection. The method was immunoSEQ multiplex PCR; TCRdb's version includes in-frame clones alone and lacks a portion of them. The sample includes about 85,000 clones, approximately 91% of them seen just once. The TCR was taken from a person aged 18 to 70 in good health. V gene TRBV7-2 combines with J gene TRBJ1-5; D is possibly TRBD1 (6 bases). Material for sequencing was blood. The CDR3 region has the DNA TGTGCCAGCAGCTTAGCTGGGGGCATGGGCCAGCCCCAGCATTTT. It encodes CASSLAGGMGQPQHF.